These T cell receptor beta chains were read from a single sample in a study of OX40 agonist ivuxolimab in advanced cancers. Generated by immunoSEQ multiplex PCR, the TCRdb table keeps only in-frame clones and is missing some. The repertoire holds around 50,000 clones, with approximately 87% as singletons. The sequencing here drew on CD4+ or CD8+ T cells sorted from blood, taken in a trial of the OX40 agonist ivuxolimab. The receptors stem from an adult with an advanced solid tumor such as melanoma, head and neck, liver or kidney cancer. Both conserved end residues are part of each CDR3. The D gene is left open where the match is weak. Where a row states a size, it is once, few, many or the class of an expanded clone; other rows omit it.

j_call clone_size v_call d_call cdr3_nt cdr3_aa
TRBJ2-2 - TRBV5-1 - TGCGCCAGCTCCCAGGAGTCGGGGGTTGTCGGGGAGCTGTTTTTT CASSQESGVVGELFF
TRBJ2-1 - TRBV19 - TGTGCCAGTATTTCGACTGACACCAATGAGCAGTTCTTC CASISTDTNEQFF
TRBJ2-1 - TRBV10-2 - TGCGCCAGCAAGATGGGGGAATTCTACAATGAGCAGTTCTTC CASKMGEFYNEQFF
TRBJ1-5 - TRBV6-6 TRBD1 TGTGCCAGCAGTCCCCAGGGGGCGCTAGGTCAGCCCCAGCATTTT CASSPQGALGQPQHF
TRBJ2-7 - TRBV5-1 TRBD2 TGCGCCAGCAGCTTTGCCGGGAGCGGGGCTGCTTCCTACGAGCAGTACTTC CASSFAGSGAASYEQYF
TRBJ1-5 - TRBV5-1 TRBD1 TGCGCCAGCAGCCCCGCCCCGGGACAGGGGGAGAATTTT CASSPAPGQGENF
TRBJ2-1 once TRBV6-5 TRBD2 TGTGCCAGCAATCGACTAGCGGGAGCCAATGAGCAGTTCTTC CASNRLAGANEQFF
TRBJ2-7 - TRBV19 TRBD2 TGTGCCAGTAGTCGGAGCGGGAGCTCCTACGAGCAGTACTTC CASSRSGSSYEQYF
TRBJ2-2 - TRBV5-1 TRBD1 TGCGCCAGCAGCATACAGGGGACCGGGGAGCTGTTTTTT CASSIQGTGELFF
TRBJ2-3 - TRBV28 TRBD1 TGTGCCAGCAGTCTCCCGACAGGGGAAACAGATACGCAGTATTTT CASSLPTGETDTQYF
TRBJ1-5 once TRBV2 TRBD1 TGTGCCAGCAGTGGGACAGGGGGCTGGCAGCCCCAGCATTTT CASSGTGGWQPQHF
TRBJ1-3 - TRBV6-1 - TGTGCCAGCAGTGATTCAGGGTATGGAAACACCATATATTTT CASSDSGYGNTIYF
TRBJ2-6 - TRBV9 - TGTGCCAGCAGCGTAGGGGGCTCTCTTTACTCTGGGGCCAACGTCCTGACTTTC CASSVGGSLYSGANVLTF
TRBJ2-1 - TRBV18 - TGTGCCAGCTCACCACCGTATCGTGCCAATGAGCAGTTCTTC CASSPPYRANEQFF
TRBJ1-3 - TRBV11-2 - TGTGCCAGCAGCCGACAGAAGACCTCTGGAAACACCATATATTTT CASSRQKTSGNTIYF
TRBJ1-2 few TRBV28 - TGTGCCAGCAGCGCCCCAGGGGCGCCGAACTATGGCTACACCTTC CASSAPGAPNYGYTF
TRBJ2-2 - TRBV5-1 - TGCGCCAGCAGCTTCGGGCAGACTGCGAACACCGGGGAGCTGTTTTTT CASSFGQTANTGELFF
TRBJ1-6 - TRBV5-1 - TGCGCCAGCAGCAGGACAGAACCGCATTCACCCCTCCACTTT CASSRTEPHSPLHF
TRBJ2-7 - TRBV25-1 - TGTGCCAGCAGTCCCCCCCGGTGGGGAGGGGGGGCGTCCGAGCAGTACTTC CASSPPRWGGGASEQYF
TRBJ2-3 - TRBV15 - TGTGCCACCAGCAAGGGCGGGGTGAGCACAGATACGCAGTATTTT CATSKGGVSTDTQYF
TRBJ1-1 - TRBV18 TRBD1 TGTGCCAGCTCACCAATAGGGACAGGGCGAACTGAAGCTTTCTTT CASSPIGTGRTEAFF
TRBJ2-7 - TRBV9 - TGTGCCAGCAGCTTGGGTACTTTCTCCTACGAGCAGTACTTC CASSLGTFSYEQYF
TRBJ2-1 - TRBV7-7 TRBD2 TGTGCCAGCAGCCCCGTCACTAGCGGTTACAATGAGCAGTTCTTC CASSPVTSGYNEQFF
TRBJ2-2 - TRBV27 TRBD1 TGTGCCAGCAGTTGGGACAGGGGATCCGGGGAGCTGTTTTTT CASSWDRGSGELFF
TRBJ1-2 - TRBV5-1 - TGCGCCAGCAGCTTCGAGGGGAACTATGGCTACACCTTC CASSFEGNYGYTF
TRBJ2-7 - TRBV6-5 - TGTGCCAGCAGTGAATTAGGCGGCTCCTACGAGCAGTACTTC CASSELGGSYEQYF
TRBJ2-1 - TRBV7-2 TRBD2 TGTGCCAGCAGCATGGGACTAGCGTACAATGAGCAGTTCTTC CASSMGLAYNEQFF
TRBJ2-3 - TRBV25-1 - TGTGCCAGCAGTTATGGACGCACAGATACGCAGTATTTT CASSYGRTDTQYF
TRBJ2-3 - TRBV7-9 - TGTGCCAGCAGCGTCGGGAGCGGGGATACGCAGTATTTT CASSVGSGDTQYF
TRBJ1-2 - TRBV11-2 - TGTGCCAGCAGCTCCCAGGGGTATGGCTACACCTTC CASSSQGYGYTF
TRBJ2-5 - TRBV19 - TGTGCCAGTAGTCTCCCACGGGATCGGGAGACCCAGTACTTC CASSLPRDRETQYF
TRBJ1-1 - TRBV7-2 TRBD1 TGTGCCAGCAGCTCTGGACAGGGGATGAACACTGAAGCTTTCTTT CASSSGQGMNTEAFF
TRBJ2-7 few TRBV7-9 - TGTGCCAGCAGCCGGGACTTTATCTCGGAGCAGTACTTC CASSRDFISEQYF
TRBJ1-1 - TRBV10-1 - TGCGCCAGCAGTCTACAGGGGAACACTGAAGCTTTCTTT CASSLQGNTEAFF
TRBJ2-1 - TRBV11-2 - TGTGCCAGCAGCTTAGAAGGGATCCATGAGCAGTTCTTC CASSLEGIHEQFF
TRBJ2-2 - TRBV5-1 - TGCGCCAGCAGCTTGGACAGGAAAGGGAAAACCGGGGAGCTGTTTTTT CASSLDRKGKTGELFF
TRBJ1-4 - TRBV6-5 TRBD1 TGTGCCAGCAGTCCCGGGGGACAGGGACGTGAAAAACTGTTTTTT CASSPGGQGREKLFF
TRBJ2-1 - TRBV18 - TGTGCCAGCTCACGTCTCGATGAGCAGTTCTTC CASSRLDEQFF
TRBJ2-1 - TRBV5-1 - TGCGCCAGCAGCCCCCGGGACCTGGGAAATGAGCAGTTCTTC CASSPRDLGNEQFF
TRBJ2-1 - TRBV7-2 TRBD2 TGTGCCAGCAGCCGACTAGCGGGAGCCTACAATGAGCAGTTCTTC CASSRLAGAYNEQFF
TRBJ2-1 once TRBV12-5 - TGTGCTAGTGGTTCTTACGATGAGCAGTTCTTC CASGSYDEQFF
TRBJ1-5 - TRBV5-6 - TGTGCCAGCAGCTTGGGCGGGGGGAGCAATCAGCCCCAGCATTTT CASSLGGGSNQPQHF
TRBJ2-3 once TRBV19 TRBD2 TGTGCCAGTACGGGGGGGAGTGCAGATACGCAGTATTTT CASTGGSADTQYF
TRBJ2-1 - TRBV7-8 - TGTGCCAGCAGCTTAATGGGGACTTACTACAATGAGCAGTTCTTC CASSLMGTYYNEQFF
TRBJ2-2 - TRBV7-7 - TGTGCCAGCAGCTTAGCTGGGGTTGGCGGGGAGCTGTTTTTT CASSLAGVGGELFF
TRBJ1-2 - TRBV18 - TGTGCCAGCTCACCTCTTCAGGAAGCTAACTATGGCTACACCTTC CASSPLQEANYGYTF
TRBJ1-4 few TRBV2 - TGTGCCAGCAGGCAAGACAGAGGGAAACTGTTTTTT CASRQDRGKLFF
TRBJ1-2 - TRBV27 TRBD1 TGTGCCAGCAGTCCCGGACAGGGGAGGTATGGCTACACCTTC CASSPGQGRYGYTF